Presented here are 27 T cell receptor beta chains from one specimen sequenced in a study of shared clonotypes between healthy human individuals. Method: immunoSEQ multiplex PCR; TCRdb's copy keeps in-frame clones and lacks some. The sample consists of hundreds of thousands of clones, 75% to 85% of them appearing once. The sequenced sample consisted of PBMCs. Every receptor here comes from a woman aged 40 to 50 in good health. Some clones in this sample may be carry-over from other donors' samples.

The chain joins TRBV7-3 to TRBJ2-2, with 7 nucleotides matching TRBD2. The CDR3 has 18 amino acids. The V gene's germline CDR1 is SGHTA and CDR2 FQGTGA. After removal of 0 bases from V and 0 bases from J, the junction contained 7 bases not matched to a gene. CDR3 coding DNA: TGTGCCAGCAGCTTAACTGCTATAGCGGGCGCGAACACCGGGGAGCTGTTTTTT. Translating it yields CASSLTAIAGANTGELFF.

A word on this clone: At the DNA level, this CDR3 is encoded by other sequences in the same sample as well. The gene calls are TRBV2 and TRBJ2-1; D remains ambiguous. Trimming pared 3 bases from V and 4 bases from J, leaving 4 bases between. The V gene's germline CDR1 is SNHLY and CDR2 FYNNEI. The CDR3 runs to 12 residues. The CDR3 sequence: CASSEGYNEQFF. As DNA, the CDR3 is TGTGCCAGCAGTGAGGGATACAATGAGCAGTTCTTC.

This chain uses TRBV5-1 with TRBJ2-1, with TRBD2 matching 9 bases. This CDR3 has 16 residues. The V segment lost 0 bases and the J segment 2 bases; nucleotides outside the gene matches: 3. Germline V lookup: CDR1 SGHRS, CDR2 YFSETQ. The CDR3 nucleotides read TGCGCCAGCAGCTTGGCAGGACTAGCGACCTACAATGAGCAGTTCTTC. It codes for CASSLAGLATYNEQFF.

The chain employs TRBV15 and TRBJ2-7; TRBD2 matches 12 bases. Per germline, CDR1 LNHNV and CDR2 YYDKDF (reference sequence). CDR3 length: 17 residues. V lost 5 bases and J lost 5; bases outside the gene matches: 13. This CDR3 is CATSARLAGESTHEQYF. The DNA of the CDR3 is TGTGCCACCAGCGCCAGACTAGCGGGGGAGAGCACCCACGAGCAGTACTTC.

In this sample, this clone turned up a few times. J is TRBJ2-7 and V is TRBV30; 11 nucleotides line up with TRBD1. The germline CDR1 and CDR2 sequences are GTSNPN and SVGIG (reference sequence). V lost 7 bases, J lost 3 bases, and 11 bases stayed unmatched. The CDR3 is made up of 15 amino acids. CDR3 nucleotide sequence: TGTGCCTTCACCTCCGGGACAGGGGGTTTCTACGAGCAGTACTTC. Its protein product is CAFTSGTGGFYEQYF.

This sequence joins TRBV7-9 and TRBJ2-1; D is perhaps TRBD1 (5 bases). Germline V gene sequence: CDR1 SEHNR, CDR2 FQNEAQ (reference sequence). CDR3 size: 13 residues. Trimming took 1 base from V and 6 from J, leaving 7 bases between them. The CDR3 is CASSLVTGNEQFF. The CDR3 DNA sequence: TGTGCCAGCAGCTTAGTAACAGGCAATGAGCAGTTCTTC.

This clone was detected a few times. The chain carries TRBV30 and TRBJ2-5, with D perhaps being TRBD1 or TRBD2 (7 bases each). CDR1 is GTSNPN and CDR2 is SVGIG in the germline V gene (reference sequence). CDR3 size: 13 residues. V was pared by 7 bases and J by 4 bases, with 16 bases between. CDR3 residues: CASQGGRGETQYF. The CDR3 coding sequence is TGTGCCTCTCAGGGGGGGCGTGGAGAGACCCAGTACTTC.

The chain employs TRBV7-9 and TRBJ2-5; weak D call: TRBD1 (6 bases). V gave up 2 bases and J gave up 5 bases, with 15 bases separating them. CDR3 size: 15 residues. Germline loops: CDR1 SEHNR, CDR2 FQNEAQ (reference sequence). In nucleotides, the CDR3 is TGTGCCAGCAGCTTAAATACAGGGTTGGGGGAGACCCAGTACTTC. This encodes CASSLNTGLGETQYF.

The genes are TRBV5-1 and TRBJ1-5; TRBD1 agrees at 7 bases. Per the germline V gene, CDR1 is SGHRS and CDR2 is YFSETQ. After removal of 5 bases from V and 4 bases from J, the junction contained 6 bases not matched to a gene. CDR3 length: 14 residues. CDR3 protein: CASSPDRMNQPQHF. CDR3 nucleotides: TGCGCCAGCAGTCCGGACAGGATGAATCAGCCCCAGCATTTT. Full variable domain (missing parts from reference TRBV5-1 and TRBJ1-5): KAGVTQTPRYLIKTRGQQVTLSCSPISGHRSVSWYQQTPGQGLQFLFEYFSETQRNKGNFPGRFSGRQFSNSRSEMNVSTLELGDSALYLCASSPDRMNQPQHFGDGTRLSIL.

The V and J genes are TRBV6-4 and TRBJ2-3, with D tentatively TRBD1 (5 bases). The V end was cut by 2 bases, the J end by 2 bases, with 11 bases between. Germline CDR1 reads MRHNA; CDR2 reads SNTAGT. There are 15 residues in the CDR3. CDR3 protein: CASSDGAQPTDTQYF. CDR3 DNA: TGTGCCAGCAGTGACGGGGCCCAGCCCACAGATACGCAGTATTTT.

This clone was detected many times. The genes are TRBV28 and TRBJ2-1, with TRBD2 matching 13 bases. Germline CDR1 and CDR2: MDHEN and SYDVKM. V lost 5 bases and J lost 3; bases outside the gene matches: 7. This CDR3 comprises 17 residues. This CDR3 reads CASSHGTSGTYYNEQFF. CDR3 sequence (DNA): TGTGCCAGCAGTCACGGGACTAGCGGGACCTACTACAATGAGCAGTTCTTC.

The chain combines TRBV5-1 with TRBJ2-1, with D tentatively TRBD2 (6 bases). Trimming shortened V by 3 bases and J by 7 bases, and 20 bases separated the two germline ends. The CDR3 length is 16 residues. Germline V gene data show CDR1 as SGHRS and CDR2 as YFSETQ. Here the CDR3 DNA reads TGCGCCAGCAGCTCGGGGGATACCCAAGTCTGGAATGAGCAGTTCTTC. It specifies CASSSGDTQVWNEQFF.

This chain joins TRBV4-3 and TRBJ2-5; tentatively, D is TRBD1 (5 bases). Trimming cost V 4 bases and J 0 bases, with 9 bases left between them. This CDR3 is built from 14 residues. CDR1 and CDR2 (germline): LGHNA, YSLEER. The DNA of the CDR3 is TGCGCCAGCAGCCGGGGCCGAAACCAAGAGACCCAGTACTTC. Amino acids: CASSRGRNQETQYF.

The chain carries TRBV29-1 and TRBJ1-1; weak D call: TRBD1 (5 bases). Germline CDR1 is SQVTM and CDR2 is ANQGSEA. This CDR3 comprises 12 residues. The germline V and J ends were trimmed by 6 bases and 3 bases, with 11 bases remaining between them. This CDR3 reads CSVGDLYTEAFF. CDR3 coding DNA: TGCAGCGTAGGGGACCTCTACACTGAAGCTTTCTTT.

This clone was seen many times. The CDR3 reads CSVEAVGGVEKLFF. CDR3 nucleotides: TGCAGCGTTGAAGCGGTGGGGGGCGTTGAAAAACTGTTTTTT. V and J are TRBV29-1 and TRBJ1-4, with D maybe TRBD1 (6 bases). Trimming removed 1 base from V and 7 bases from J, with 13 bases in between. This CDR3 comprises 14 residues. CDR1 and CDR2 from the germline V gene are SQVTM and ANQGSEA.

This clone was picked up one time. Given a much more abundant clone one base away, this may be a read error. The chain links TRBV4-2 to TRBJ1-5; no reliable D call. There are 15 residues in the CDR3. Germline V gene sequence: CDR1 LGHNA, CDR2 YNFKEQ. Trimming pared 0 bases from V and 5 bases from J, leaving 11 bases between. This CDR3 reads CASSQERAGYQPQHF. The DNA for the CDR3 is TGTGCCAGCAGCCAAGAGAGGGCGGGGTATCAGCCCCAGCATTTT.

Comment on this clone: The junction departs from the called germline gene at one end, perhaps through a read error. V is TRBV5-1 and J is TRBJ1-3, with D tentatively TRBD1 (5 bases). Germline CDR1 reads SGHRS; CDR2 reads YFSETQ. CDR3 size: 14 residues. The CDR3 DNA reads as TGTGCCAGCAGAACGTGGGGACGTGGAAACACCATATATTTT. Translating gives CASRTWGRGNTIYF.

This chain uses TRBV6-1 with TRBJ2-3, with 14 bases lining up with TRBD2. The CDR3 extends over 19 amino acids. The germline CDR1 and CDR2 sequences are MNHNS and SASEGT. The junction had 6 bases not matched to a gene; V was cut back by 0 bases and J by 1 base. CDR3 sequence (DNA): TGTGCCAGCAGTGAAGCGCCGGGACTAGCGGGAGCGGGCACAGATACGCAGTATTTT. Protein product: CASSEAPGLAGAGTDTQYF.

The V gene is TRBV5-1, the J gene TRBJ2-5; 8 positions match TRBD2. The CDR3 loop spans 14 amino acids. In germline, CDR1 is SGHRS, CDR2 YFSETQ. V lost 7 bases and J lost 2; bases outside the gene matches: 7. In nucleotides, the CDR3 is TGCGCCAGCGGGGGACTAGTCGGTCAAGAGACCCAGTACTTC. Translating gives CASGGLVGQETQYF. Based on the CDR3 plus reference TRBV5-1 and TRBJ2-5, the full variable domain is KAGVTQTPRYLIKTRGQQVTLSCSPISGHRSVSWYQQTPGQGLQFLFEYFSETQRNKGNFPGRFSGRQFSNSRSEMNVSTLELGDSALYLCASGGLVGQETQYFGPGTRLLVL.

This rearrangement joins TRBV5-4 to TRBJ1-1; 7 positions agree with TRBD1. The CDR3 has 14 residues. The V gene end was trimmed by 4 bases and the J gene end by 5 bases; junction bases not matched to a gene: 8. CDR1 SGHNT and CDR2 YYREEE come from the germline V gene (reference sequence). In DNA, the CDR3 is TGTGCCAGCAGCCCCCGGACAGGAAGGACTGAAGCTTTCTTT. Its translation is CASSPRTGRTEAFF.

V gene TRBV5-1 combines with J gene TRBJ2-1; 12 bases are shared with TRBD2. Germline CDR1 reads SGHRS; CDR2 reads YFSETQ. The CDR3 consists of 15 residues. With 4 bases clipped from V and 9 bases from J, the junction kept 8 bases outside the gene matches. CDR3 protein: CASSHGLAGRAEQFF. CDR3 nucleotides: TGCGCCAGCAGCCACGGACTAGCGGGAAGGGCTGAGCAGTTCTTC.

The chain joins TRBV30 to TRBJ2-6; D is unresolved. Germline V CDR1 and CDR2: GTSNPN, SVGIG (reference sequence). Trimming took 0 bases from V and 3 from J, leaving 9 bases between them. The CDR3 is 15 amino acids. The CDR3 nucleotides are TGTGCCTGGAGTGTACGGAGCGATGGGGCCAACGTCCTGACTTTC. This sequence encodes CAWSVRSDGANVLTF. Full variable domain (rest looked up from reference TRBV30 and TRBJ2-6): SQTIHQWPATLVQPVGSPLSLECTVEGTSNPNLYWYRQAAGRGLQLLFYSVGIGQISSEVPQNLSASRPQDRQFILSSKKLLLSDSGFYLCAWSVRSDGANVLTFGAGSRLTVL.

This clone has a handful of counts. J is TRBJ2-7 and V is TRBV7-3, with D perhaps being TRBD1 or TRBD2 (5 bases each). Germline V gene data show CDR1 as SGHTA and CDR2 as FQGTGA. CDR3 size: 14 residues. Trimming pared 5 bases from V and 2 bases from J, leaving 13 bases between. In nucleotides, the CDR3 is TGTGCCAGCAGCCCGAATGGGGGTCCCTACGAGCAGTACTTC. Residues: CASSPNGGPYEQYF.

The chain links TRBV5-1 to TRBJ1-3; TRBD1 aligns across 7 bases. The CDR3 consists of 13 residues. J gave up 7 bases and V 5 bases, and 6 bases lay outside the gene matches. The V gene's germline CDR1 is SGHRS and CDR2 YFSETQ. This CDR3 reads CASSEQGFNTIYF. The CDR3, as DNA: TGCGCCAGCAGTGAACAGGGGTTCAACACCATATATTTT.

The chain combines TRBV5-4 with TRBJ2-5; 11 bases match TRBD1. Germline-derived CDR1 and CDR2 are SGHNT and YYREEE (reference sequence). The V gene end was trimmed by 4 bases and the J gene end by 5 bases; junction bases not matched to a gene: 7. This CDR3 has 15 amino acids. CDR3 protein: CASSRGQGGTETQYF. CDR3 bases: TGTGCCAGCAGCAGGGGACAGGGGGGGACGGAGACCCAGTACTTC.

V usage is TRBV11-2 and J usage is TRBJ2-2; 9 nucleotides line up with TRBD2. CDR3 length: 17 amino acids. CDR1 and CDR2 (germline): SGHAT, FQNNGV. With V trimmed by 3 bases and J by 5 bases, 10 bases remained unmatched. The CDR3 DNA follows: TGTGCCAGCAGCTTTCGGCGGGAGGGCCTCAGGACCGGGGAGCTGTTTTTT. Encoded protein: CASSFRREGLRTGELFF.

In its sample, this clone was seen once. The chain joins TRBV6-1 to TRBJ1-5; 8 bases map to TRBD1. Losses at the gene ends were 7 bases for V and 6 bases for J; bases not matched to a gene: 8. From germline, CDR1 is MNHNS and CDR2 SASEGT. This CDR3 has 14 residues. In DNA form, the CDR3 reads TGTGCCAGCACCGTGGACAGGGATCGTCAGCCCCAGCATTTT. It specifies CASTVDRDRQPQHF.